The next 12 T cell receptor beta chains were all read from a single sample in a study of blood T cell repertoires in COVID-19. Profiled with immunoSEQ multiplex PCR; TCRdb holds only in-frame clones, not every one. Here the sample spans over 60,000 clones, about 81% being singletons. The sample consisted of peripheral blood. Receptor source: a human donor in a cohort sampled during active COVID-19.

The rearrangement links TRBV10-3 to TRBJ1-1, with a possible D match to TRBD1 (6 bases). The CDR3 totals 14 residues. Germline lookup yields CDR1 ENHRY and CDR2 SYGVKD. The V end lost 3 bases, the J end lost 5 bases, and 13 bases lay between the germline ends. This chain's CDR3 is CAISDGGQLTEAFF. CDR3 bases: TGTGCCATCAGTGACGGCGGACAGCTGACTGAAGCTTTCTTT.

The rearrangement joins TRBV9 to TRBJ2-5, with 8 bases that match TRBD1. In germline, CDR1 is SGDLS, CDR2 YYNGEE. The CDR3 contains 14 residues. The trim removed 6 bases at V and 5 bases at J, leaving 9 bases unmatched. The CDR3 reads CASNLQGDRETQYF. The CDR3 DNA sequence: TGTGCCAGCAACTTACAGGGGGATAGGGAGACCCAGTACTTC. The full variable domain, completed using reference TRBV9 and TRBJ2-5, is DSGVTQTPKHLITATGQRVTLRCSPRSGDLSVYWYQQSLDQGLQFLIQYYNGEERAKGNILERFSAQQFPDLHSELNLSSLELGDSALYFCASNLQGDRETQYFGPGTRLLVL.

This clone occurred once. The rearrangement links TRBV19 to TRBJ2-7; TRBD2 agrees at 11 bases. The germline V gene has CDR1 LNHDA and CDR2 SQIVND (reference sequence). This CDR3 is 15 amino acids long. The ends lost 3 bases at V and 5 bases at J; junction bases unmatched: 6. This CDR3 is CASSIPSGRLDEQYF. The CDR3 DNA sequence: TGTGCCAGTAGTATCCCTAGCGGGAGGTTGGACGAGCAGTACTTC.

This rearrangement joins TRBV7-9 to TRBJ1-1; D is uncertain. The CDR3 is 12 residues long. The germline CDR1 and CDR2 sequences are SEHNR and FQNEAQ (reference sequence). V was trimmed by 4 bases and J by 3 bases, leaving 6 bases between them. The CDR3 bases are TGTGCCAGCAGCTGGTCGGACACTGAAGCTTTCTTT. It yields the protein CASSWSDTEAFF.

In DNA form, the CDR3 reads TGTGCCAGTACCCAGGTTGGCGCCCTCCGTTCCTACGAGCAGTACTTC. Protein product: CASTQVGALRSYEQYF. The genes are TRBV19 and TRBJ2-7, with D unclear. Germline V lookup: CDR1 LNHDA, CDR2 SQIVND (reference sequence). This CDR3 has 16 residues. Deletions cut 7 bases from V and 1 base from J, with 20 bases between.

This chain uses TRBV3-1 (or the pseudogene TRBV3-2) with TRBJ2-2; no clear D. Between the trimmed V and J ends, which lost 3 bases and 6 bases, there was a span of 8 bases. CDR1 and CDR2 (germline): LGHDT, YNNKEL (reference sequence). The CDR3 contains 13 residues. CDR3 DNA sequence: TGTGCCAGCAGCCATGGGCAAGCCGGGGAGCTGTTTTTT. The encoded protein is CASSHGQAGELFF.

This chain connects TRBV28 to TRBJ1-1; no clear D. The CDR3 length is 14 residues. V shed 5 bases and J shed 5 bases, with 15 bases lying between them. Germline CDR1 MDHEN, CDR2 SYDVKM. The CDR3 protein is CASSGAGRRTEAFF. CDR3 bases: TGTGCCAGCAGTGGAGCGGGTCGACGAACTGAAGCTTTCTTT. Together with reference TRBV28 and TRBJ1-1, the CDR3 gives the full variable domain: DVKVTQSSRYLVKRTGEKVFLECVQDMDHENMFWYRQDPGLGLRLIYFSYDVKMKEKGDIPEGYSVSREKKERFSLILESASTNQTSMYLCASSGAGRRTEAFFGQGTRLTVV.

In this sample, this clone turned up once. V and J are TRBV6-5 and TRBJ1-6; 7 bases agree with TRBD1. Per germline, CDR1 MNHEY and CDR2 SVGAGI. The CDR3 is made up of 15 amino acids. The V gene end was trimmed by 6 bases and the J gene end by 0 bases; junction bases not matched to a gene: 2. Here the CDR3 DNA reads TGTGCCAGCAGGGACAGGCTCTCCTATAATTCACCCCTCCACTTT. Amino acid sequence: CASRDRLSYNSPLHF.

The gene calls are TRBV14 and TRBJ2-5, with 7 bases identical to TRBD2. The CDR3 runs to 15 residues. Germline V gene lookup returns CDR1 SGHDN and CDR2 FVKESK. J was trimmed by 4 bases and V by 5 bases; bases with no gene match: 10. CDR3 DNA: TGTGCCAGCAGCAAAGGACACTGGGAGGGAGAGACCCAGTACTTC. Protein: CASSKGHWEGETQYF.

The chain uses TRBV7-9 and TRBJ2-5; D may be TRBD2 (6 bases). CDR1 SEHNR and CDR2 FQNEAQ come from the germline V gene (reference sequence). This CDR3 has 16 amino acids. Trimming pared 3 bases from V and 2 bases from J, leaving 16 bases between. The CDR3 spells CASSFLWRREQETQYF. For the CDR3, the DNA is TGTGCCAGCAGCTTTTTGTGGCGGCGGGAACAAGAGACCCAGTACTTC.

The chain combines TRBV6-6 with TRBJ2-1; a weak D match, TRBD2 (5 bases). The germline V gene has CDR1 MNHNY and CDR2 SVGAGI (reference sequence). Trimming took 6 bases from V and 0 from J, leaving 12 bases between them. The CDR3 has 15 amino acids. CDR3 amino acids: CASRAGSGSYNEQFF. CDR3 DNA sequence: TGTGCCAGCAGGGCGGGTTCAGGCTCCTACAATGAGCAGTTCTTC.

The chain is built from TRBV30 and TRBJ2-7; 8 bases fit TRBD2. J gave up 4 bases and V 5 bases, and 10 bases lay outside the gene matches. The CDR3 contains 14 residues. Germline CDR1 reads GTSNPN; CDR2 reads SVGIG (reference sequence). The CDR3 spells CAWSHGSGIYEQYF. DNA of the CDR3: TGTGCCTGGTCCCACGGTAGCGGGATTTACGAGCAGTACTTC.